Listed below are T cell receptor beta chains from one sample, sequenced in a study of cytomegalovirus exposure and HLA in healthy donors. TCRdb's table, derived via immunoSEQ multiplex PCR, lists solely in-frame clones and lacks some. Found here are more than 200,000 clones, approximately 79% of them singletons; the top ten hold 1.8%. Specimen: PBMCs. The source is a male donor in good health and CMV-seronegative. The CDR3 runs from the conserved cysteine through the conserved F or W. The order of the fields is V gene, clone size, D gene, J gene, CDR3 protein. D genes are given only for firm matches. Expanded clones are given a class, and other clones once, few, many or no size at all.

>TRBV7-3|NA|TRBD2|TRBJ2-3
CASSPYSGLAGGQYF
>TRBV27|NA|NA|TRBJ2-7
CASSFSGLQNYEQYF
>TRBV5-1|once|NA|TRBJ2-4
CASSGAAGMKFKNIQYF
>TRBV9|NA|NA|TRBJ1-3
CASSSDLRGFGNTIYF
>TRBV4-2|few|TRBD2|TRBJ2-3
CASSQDLAGGTDTQYF
>TRBV9|NA|NA|TRBJ1-2
CASSTDQGPYGYTF
>TRBV4-1|NA|TRBD2|TRBJ2-1
CASSQEVLAGGSSYNEQFF
>TRBV13|NA|TRBD1|TRBJ1-5
CASSRNRGRVQPQHF
>TRBV7-2|NA|NA|TRBJ2-7
CASSQISQGKEEQYF
>TRBV11-1|once|TRBD1|TRBJ1-4
CASSLQQGISGEKLFF
>TRBV4-3|NA|TRBD1|TRBJ1-6
CASSHNRGWDSPLHF
>TRBV28|NA|NA|TRBJ1-2
CASSSRTARPGYTF
>TRBV5-4|NA|TRBD1|TRBJ1-3
CASSPGRDRADSGNTIYF
>TRBV11-2|NA|TRBD2|TRBJ2-1
CASTPLAGGLYNEQFF
>TRBV5-1|NA|NA|TRBJ1-2
CASSPGQSSYGYTF
>TRBV7-9|NA|NA|TRBJ1-1
CSSSPSRDTSPLNTEAFF
>TRBV7-2|NA|TRBD2|TRBJ2-1
CASSFGGTSGSSYNEQFF
>TRBV7-2|NA|NA|TRBJ2-7
CASSPPAAEQYF
>TRBV29-1|NA|TRBD1|TRBJ1-1
CSVPGQGASEAFF
>TRBV7-9|once|TRBD2|TRBJ2-3
CSSSVTSGGPITDTQYF
>TRBV27|once|NA|TRBJ2-7
CASGPGLRSYEQYF
>TRBV11-2|NA|TRBD1|TRBJ2-7
CASSFPPPGQGVYEQYF
>TRBV27|NA|TRBD1|TRBJ1-2
CASKPLSVRQGYGYTF
>TRBV5-6|NA|NA|TRBJ2-1
CASSSGTANEQFF
>TRBV5-1|NA|NA|TRBJ2-2
CASHPGQGGTGELFF
>TRBV7-9|NA|NA|TRBJ1-3
CASSLDGAGGNTIYF
>TRBV6-1|few|TRBD1|TRBJ2-5
CASRVQGAGETQYF
>TRBV9|NA|TRBD1|TRBJ2-7
CASSASGQSYEQYF
>TRBV10-3|NA|NA|TRBJ1-1
CAITGRDTEAFF
>TRBV5-1|NA|NA|TRBJ1-3
CASSLGQPSSGNTIYF
>TRBV29-1|NA|NA|TRBJ2-7
CSARESPLNEQYF
>TRBV30|few|NA|TRBJ1-4
CAWRRDTGTEKLFF
>TRBV6-6|NA|TRBD2|TRBJ2-1
CASRGLAIEQFF
>TRBV6-5|NA|NA|TRBJ1-1
CASSYTEMEDTEAFF
>TRBV9|NA|TRBD2|TRBJ2-1
CASSGVAGADNEQFF
>TRBV30|NA|NA|TRBJ1-6
CAWSVSIYNSPLHF
>TRBV7-3|few|NA|TRBJ1-6
CASSPGGHHNSPLHF
>TRBV28|once|TRBD2|TRBJ2-1
CASSFFSSLAGRNEQFF
>TRBV6-4|NA|TRBD1|TRBJ2-5
CASSDSTGDNQETQYF
>TRBV5-6|few|NA|TRBJ1-6
CASSSLPSSYNSPLHF
>TRBV14|NA|NA|TRBJ1-1
CASSTPSGSGTEAFF
>TRBV7-9|NA|TRBD1|TRBJ1-2
CASSLGGQGYYYGYTF
>TRBV11-1|few|NA|TRBJ1-1
CASREGITTTEAFF
>TRBV5-1|NA|TRBD1|TRBJ1-3
CASSLGRPDRFEDTIYF
>TRBV27|NA|NA|TRBJ2-7
CASSFSASSYEQYF
>TRBV6-1|NA|TRBD2|TRBJ2-1
CASSSTSDYNEQFF
>TRBV2|NA|NA|TRBJ1-4
CASKGSGHANEKLFF
>TRBV10-3|NA|TRBD2|TRBJ2-3
CAIRGASGGLDTDTQYF
>TRBV5-1|NA|TRBD1|TRBJ1-1
CASSSSETGQGMNTEAFF
>TRBV5-4|few|NA|TRBJ1-2
CASSEGLPNYGYTF